The 32 T cell receptor beta chains listed next were all sequenced from one sample in a study of T cell changes during pregnancy in multiple sclerosis. Profiling relied on immunoSEQ multiplex PCR, and the TCRdb table lists in-frame clones only, not all of them. The sample has around 130,000 clones; around 97% are singletons. The source was peripheral blood, collected after pregnancy. These receptors originate from a female donor with multiple sclerosis, enrolled in a pregnancy study.

This rearrangement joins TRBV7-9 to TRBJ2-7; unclear D gene. The V gene lost 6 bases and the J gene lost 0 bases, with 9 bases spanning the gap. The CDR3 loop spans 13 amino acids. Per the germline V gene, CDR1 is SEHNR and CDR2 is FQNEAQ (reference sequence). CDR3 amino acids: CASSSMFSYEQYF. The CDR3, as DNA: TGTGCCAGCAGTAGTATGTTCTCCTACGAGCAGTACTTC.

The rearrangement joins TRBV7-2 to TRBJ1-5; TRBD1 is a possible D gene (6 bases). CDR3 length: 17 amino acids. The germline V gene has CDR1 SGHTA and CDR2 FQGNSA. Trimming shortened V by 5 bases and J by 0 bases, and 17 bases separated the two germline ends. CDR3 sequence reads: CASSLYRGQNSNQPQHF. The CDR3, as DNA: TGTGCCAGCAGCCTCTATCGCGGACAGAATAGCAATCAGCCCCAGCATTTT.

The chain uses TRBV14 and TRBJ2-7; D call uncertain. The CDR3 spans 14 residues. CDR1 SGHDN and CDR2 FVKESK come from the germline V gene. V was cut by 6 bases and J by 0 bases, with 12 bases left in between. The CDR3 region has the DNA TGTGCCAGCAGTCAATCTATAAGCTCCTACGAGCAGTACTTC. Its protein product is CASSQSISSYEQYF.

V gene TRBV7-8 combines with J gene TRBJ1-1; 8 bases map to TRBD1. The CDR3 loop spans 15 amino acids. Trimming removed 5 bases from V and 1 base from J; junction bases left unmatched: 6. Germline V gene data show CDR1 as SGHVS and CDR2 as FQNEAQ. In DNA, the CDR3 is TGTGCCAGCAGCCGTCCCGGGACAGGGAACACTGAAGCTTTCTTT. As protein: CASSRPGTGNTEAFF.

The chain combines TRBV19 with TRBJ2-1; 10 nucleotides align to TRBD2. Losses at the gene ends were 5 bases for V and 6 bases for J; bases not matched to a gene: 7. CDR3 size: 15 residues. Germline V gene lookup returns CDR1 LNHDA and CDR2 SQIVND (reference sequence). As DNA, the CDR3 is TGTGCCAGTAGTCCCCGGACTAGCGGATTCAATGAGCAGTTCTTC. Protein sequence: CASSPRTSGFNEQFF.

The rearrangement links TRBV2 to TRBJ1-5; D gene uncertain. The V gene lost 4 bases and the J gene lost 0 bases, with 10 bases spanning the gap. This CDR3 region has 15 residues. Germline CDR1 and CDR2: SNHLY and FYNNEI. The CDR3 nucleotides are TGTGCCAGCAGTGGCTCCGGGTATAGCAATCAGCCCCAGCATTTT. It specifies CASSGSGYSNQPQHF.

V gene TRBV19 combines with J gene TRBJ2-3; weak D call: TRBD2 (6 bases). In germline, CDR1 is LNHDA, CDR2 SQIVND (reference sequence). This CDR3 has 18 residues. V lost 3 bases, J lost 2 bases, and 21 bases lay in between. The CDR3 coding sequence is TGTGCCAGTAGTATCTCCATTAAGCGGGCATTTCCCACAGATACGCAGTATTTT. It is translated as CASSISIKRAFPTDTQYF.

This chain joins TRBV12-5 and TRBJ2-5, with TRBD2 matching over 8 bases. The CDR3 is 14 amino acids. V dropped 7 bases and J dropped 6; count of bases not matched to a gene: 10. Looked up from germline, CDR1 is LGHNT and CDR2 is FRNRAP. This chain's CDR3 is CASAGRAGKQTQYF. In nucleotides, the CDR3 is TGTGCTAGTGCCGGGAGGGCCGGGAAACAGACCCAGTACTTC.

This clone was found once. The J gene is TRBJ2-3, the V gene TRBV10-3; TRBD2 agrees at 14 bases. The CDR3 has 17 residues. Germline CDR1 and CDR2: ENHRY and SYGVKD. V trimming: 6 bases; J trimming: 4 bases; junction bases outside the gene matches: 9. The DNA for the CDR3 is TGTGCCATCAGGGAGACTAGCGGGAGGGCCCAAGCAGATACGCAGTATTTT. Protein: CAIRETSGRAQADTQYF.

The rearrangement links TRBV5-1 to TRBJ1-5; D is perhaps TRBD1 (5 bases). This CDR3 has 15 residues. From germline, CDR1 is SGHRS and CDR2 YFSETQ. The V and J ends lost 4 bases and 3 bases respectively, with 14 bases between them. CDR3 coding DNA: TGCGCCAGCAGCATAGCCGGGACTCACAATCAGCCCCAGCATTTT. Translated, it gives CASSIAGTHNQPQHF.

V usage is TRBV7-2 and J usage is TRBJ1-2; 10 nucleotides match TRBD1. This CDR3 has 16 amino acids. V shed 0 bases, J shed 5 bases, and the junction held 6 bases outside the gene matches. The germline gives CDR1 SGHTA, CDR2 FQGNSA. The CDR3 spells CASSLALGQGGYGYTF. The CDR3 bases are TGTGCCAGCAGCTTAGCCCTAGGACAGGGGGGATATGGCTACACCTTC.

This chain connects TRBV7-9 to TRBJ2-7, with D maybe TRBD1 (6 bases). Trimming pared 5 bases from V and 3 bases from J, leaving 14 bases between. Germline assignment: CDR1 SEHNR and CDR2 FQNEAQ (reference sequence). The CDR3 totals 14 residues. The CDR3: CASSPATGYYEQYF. The CDR3, as DNA: TGTGCCAGCAGCCCCGCGACAGGATACTACGAGCAGTACTTC.

The CDR3 region is CASSLIGGSSYEQYF. CDR3 coding DNA: TGTGCCAGCAGCTTAATCGGCGGGAGTTCCTACGAGCAGTACTTC. The J gene is TRBJ2-7, the V gene TRBV11-1; TRBD2 matches at 7 bases. The CDR3 consists of 15 residues. After removal of 2 bases from V and 1 base from J, the junction contained 5 bases not matched to a gene. CDR1 and CDR2 from the germline V gene are SGHAT and FQDESV (reference sequence).

The rearrangement uses TRBV27 and TRBJ2-2; D is unresolved. Trimming took 3 bases from V and 6 from J, leaving 11 bases between them. CDR1 is MNHEY and CDR2 is SMNVEV in the germline V gene (reference sequence). This CDR3 is built from 14 residues. The CDR3 spells CASSFYLSAGELFF. The CDR3 DNA reads TGTGCCAGCAGTTTCTACCTGTCCGCCGGGGAGCTGTTTTTT.

This CDR3 is CSVGTTGMYGYTF. In nucleotides, the CDR3 is TGCAGCGTTGGTACTACAGGGATGTATGGCTACACCTTC. The rearrangement joins TRBV29-1 to TRBJ1-2; a weak D match, TRBD1 (6 bases). Trimming pared 4 bases from V and 5 bases from J, leaving 14 bases between. Germline V gene lookup returns CDR1 SQVTM and CDR2 ANQGSEA. The CDR3 sequence is 13 residues long.

J is TRBJ2-3 and V is TRBV14, with D perhaps matching TRBD2 (5 bases). CDR1 and CDR2 (germline): SGHDN, FVKESK. V was pared by 1 base and J by 11 bases, with 10 bases between. This CDR3 has 12 amino acids. CDR3 residues: CASSQVGRGQYF. The CDR3 region has the DNA TGTGCCAGCAGCCAAGTCGGACGGGGGCAGTATTTT.

This clone showed up just once. The rearrangement joins TRBV7-3 to TRBJ2-7; unclear D gene. Germline CDR1 SGHTA, CDR2 FQGTGA. V lost 1 base and J lost 6, with 10 bases in between. The CDR3 has 13 residues. For the CDR3, the DNA is TGTGCCAGCAGCTTAAGTGCGGTCGGCGAGCAGTACTTC. This gives the protein CASSLSAVGEQYF.

The chain has TRBV28 and TRBJ2-7, with a weak D call TRBD2 (5 bases). The CDR3 runs to 12 residues. Germline CDR1 reads MDHEN; CDR2 reads SYDVKM. Trimming took 7 bases from V and 1 from J, leaving 8 bases between them. The CDR3 sequence: CASMRVSYEQYF. The CDR3 DNA follows: TGTGCCAGCATGCGGGTTTCCTACGAGCAGTACTTC. The full variable domain, rest sourced from reference TRBV28 and TRBJ2-7, is DVKVTQSSRYLVKRTGEKVFLECVQDMDHENMFWYRQDPGLGLRLIYFSYDVKMKEKGDIPEGYSVSREKKERFSLILESASTNQTSMYLCASMRVSYEQYFGPGTRLTVT.

The chain couples TRBV6-1 to TRBJ2-2, with D perhaps matching TRBD2 (5 bases). Trimming took 8 bases from V and 5 from J, leaving 15 bases between them. The CDR3 has 14 amino acids. The V gene's germline CDR1 is MNHNS and CDR2 SASEGT. CDR3 DNA sequence: TGTGCCAGCTCTTCTATACCGGGGACCGGGGAGCTGTTTTTT. Encoded protein: CASSSIPGTGELFF.

The chain carries TRBV28 and TRBJ2-7; 9 nucleotides align to TRBD2. Germline lookup yields CDR1 MDHEN and CDR2 SYDVKM. The CDR3 extends over 16 amino acids. V lost 4 bases to trimming and J lost 3 bases; unmatched junction nucleotides: 10. DNA for the CDR3: TGTGCCAGCAGTTCTCCCCCGCGGACTAGCGACTACGAGCAGTACTTC. This encodes CASSSPPRTSDYEQYF.

The chain is built from TRBV9 and TRBJ2-1; 7 nucleotides agree with TRBD2. Losses at the gene ends were 0 bases for V and 9 bases for J; bases not matched to a gene: 9. From germline, CDR1 is SGDLS and CDR2 YYNGEE. This CDR3 contains 15 residues. The CDR3: CASSVGQRDDLEQFF. The DNA for the CDR3 is TGTGCCAGCAGCGTAGGCCAGCGGGATGATCTTGAGCAGTTCTTC.

The genes are TRBV9 and TRBJ2-2; 10 bases are shared with TRBD1. This CDR3 comprises 15 residues. The germline gives CDR1 SGDLS, CDR2 YYNGEE. J lost 6 bases, V lost 6 bases, and 8 bases had no gene match. The CDR3 nucleotides read TGTGCCAGCACCTCCGGGACAGGGGCCGCCGGGGAGCTGTTTTTT. This encodes CASTSGTGAAGELFF.

J is TRBJ1-5 and V is TRBV28; tentative D call: TRBD1 (5 bases). V lost 4 bases and J lost 4, with 14 bases in between. The germline V gene has CDR1 MDHEN and CDR2 SYDVKM. The CDR3 consists of 15 residues. CDR3 nucleotides: TGTGCCAGCAGTTCAGCCGCCCAGGGTAATCAGCCCCAGCATTTT. Protein: CASSSAAQGNQPQHF.

The V gene is TRBV7-2, the J gene TRBJ1-2; D is possibly TRBD1 (5 bases). The CDR3 runs to 16 residues. Germline V gene data show CDR1 as SGHTA and CDR2 as FQGNSA. V was cut by 4 bases and J by 5 bases, with 20 bases left in between. CDR3: CASSSRRERGLYGYTF. CDR3 nucleotides: TGTGCCAGCAGCTCTAGACGGGAACGGGGACTTTATGGCTACACCTTC.

The V and J genes are TRBV19 and TRBJ2-1, with 7 bases that match TRBD2. In germline, CDR1 is LNHDA, CDR2 SQIVND (reference sequence). CDR3 size: 16 residues. V shed 4 bases, J shed 0 bases, and the junction held 6 bases outside the gene matches. DNA for the CDR3: TGTGCCAGTAGTAGATCTAGCGGATTCTCCTACAATGAGCAGTTCTTC. This sequence encodes CASSRSSGFSYNEQFF. Combining the CDR3 with reference TRBV19 and TRBJ2-1 gives the whole variable domain DGGITQSPKYLFRKEGQNVTLSCEQNLNHDAMYWYRQDPGQGLRLIYYSQIVNDFQKGDIAEGYSVSREKKESFPLTVTSAQKNPTAFYLCASSRSSGFSYNEQFFGPGTRLTVL.

V usage is TRBV7-2 and J usage is TRBJ2-2; maybe TRBD2 (6 bases). CDR3 length: 15 amino acids. The germline CDR1 and CDR2 sequences are SGHTA and FQGNSA. With 5 bases removed from V and 1 base from J, the gap between germline ends came to 11 bases. CDR3 amino acids: CASSQGLRNTGELFF. CDR3 DNA sequence: TGTGCCAGCAGCCAGGGACTTAGGAACACCGGGGAGCTGTTTTTT.

The rearrangement uses TRBV7-2 and TRBJ2-6; TRBD1 matches at 8 bases. The CDR3 runs to 17 residues. Germline loops: CDR1 SGHTA, CDR2 FQGNSA. V shed 5 bases and J 1 base; nucleotides not matched to a gene: 7. Written as DNA, the CDR3 is TGTGCCAGCAGCCCCGGACAGGGAAGGTCTGGGGCCAACGTCCTGACTTTC. Residues: CASSPGQGRSGANVLTF.

V gene TRBV6-1 combines with J gene TRBJ2-7; tentatively, D is TRBD1 (5 bases). Trimming removed 5 bases at V and 3 bases at J, with 11 bases between. Germline V gene sequence: CDR1 MNHNS, CDR2 SASEGT. The CDR3 loop spans 13 amino acids. CDR3 DNA sequence: TGTGCCAGCAGTAGGGGCGGCTACTACGAGCAGTACTTC. Translation: CASSRGGYYEQYF.

The rearrangement uses TRBV5-6 and TRBJ2-1, with 8 positions matching TRBD2. The CDR3 extends over 16 amino acids. Trimming at V came to 3 bases and at J to 1 base, leaving 6 bases not matched to a gene. From germline, CDR1 is SGHDT and CDR2 YYEEEE. The CDR3 bases are TGTGCCAGCAGCTGGGAGGGACTAGGGTCCTACAATGAGCAGTTCTTC. Its protein is CASSWEGLGSYNEQFF.

The CDR3 spells CASSSTSTDTQYF. The CDR3 DNA sequence: TGTGCCAGCAGCTCGACTAGCACAGATACGCAGTATTTT. V and J are TRBV7-6 and TRBJ2-3; no definite D call. Germline V gene data show CDR1 as SGHVS and CDR2 as FNYEAQ. V was cut by 4 bases and J by 0 bases, with 5 bases left in between. The CDR3 has 13 amino acids.

The V gene is TRBV7-2, the J gene TRBJ1-1; TRBD1 agrees at 8 bases. Germline values: CDR1 SGHTA, CDR2 FQGNSA. The V gene end was trimmed by 2 bases and the J gene end by 8 bases; junction bases not matched to a gene: 4. The CDR3 runs 13 residues. The CDR3 here is CASSLKQGAEAFF. The CDR3 DNA follows: TGTGCCAGCAGCTTAAAGCAGGGGGCGGAAGCTTTCTTT.

The V call is TRBV4-1, the J call TRBJ2-1, with 8 bases aligning to TRBD2. J was trimmed by 9 bases and V by 1 base; bases with no gene match: 8. CDR1 MGHRA and CDR2 YSYEKL come from the germline V gene. The CDR3 covers 15 residues. The CDR3 region has the DNA TGCGCCAGCAGCCAAGCACTAGCGGCTTTGGGTGAGCAGTTCTTC. It yields the protein CASSQALAALGEQFF.